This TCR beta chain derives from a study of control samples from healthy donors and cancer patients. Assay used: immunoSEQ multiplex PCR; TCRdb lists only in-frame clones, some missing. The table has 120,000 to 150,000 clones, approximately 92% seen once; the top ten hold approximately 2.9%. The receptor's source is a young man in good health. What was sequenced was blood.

CDR3: CASSLQGANGYTF. In DNA form, the CDR3 reads TGCGCCAGCAGCCTACAGGGGGCAAATGGCTACACCTTC. The J gene is TRBJ1-2, the V gene TRBV4-1; 9 bases are a match to TRBD1. The germline CDR1 and CDR2 sequences are MGHRA and YSYEKL. The V gene end was trimmed by 4 bases and the J gene end by 6 bases; junction bases not matched to a gene: 3. The length of the CDR3 is 13 residues.